This T cell receptor (beta chain) was retrieved from a study of vaccination and CD4 T cells after COVID-19. As concerns this clonotype: No antigen is known for it.

CDR3 size: 16 residues. CDR1 is SGHAT, CDR2 FQNNGV, per germline. The V gene end was trimmed by 5 bases and the J gene end by 4 bases; junction bases not matched to a gene: 10. The sample's treatment: roughly 10-day PBMC culture with coronavirus spike peptide pools or control peptides (ViraFEST assay). Oncomine TCR Beta short-read sequencing was applied to DNA from cultured CD4+ T cells. Each CDR3 protein gets one entry after TCRdb re-called the PCR reads with MiXCR. The table includes around 15,000 distinct CDR3 sequences, roughly 51% detected once. The genes are TRBV11-2 and TRBJ2-3; 9 bases align to TRBD1. This receptor was taken from a human donor with COVID-19. The sequencing used cultured CD4+ T cells from blood, collected after SARS-CoV-2 vaccination. The CDR3 region has the DNA TGTGCCAGCAGCCGAGTGACAGGGGGTGTTGCAGATACGCAGTATTTT. This encodes CASSRVTGGVADTQYF.